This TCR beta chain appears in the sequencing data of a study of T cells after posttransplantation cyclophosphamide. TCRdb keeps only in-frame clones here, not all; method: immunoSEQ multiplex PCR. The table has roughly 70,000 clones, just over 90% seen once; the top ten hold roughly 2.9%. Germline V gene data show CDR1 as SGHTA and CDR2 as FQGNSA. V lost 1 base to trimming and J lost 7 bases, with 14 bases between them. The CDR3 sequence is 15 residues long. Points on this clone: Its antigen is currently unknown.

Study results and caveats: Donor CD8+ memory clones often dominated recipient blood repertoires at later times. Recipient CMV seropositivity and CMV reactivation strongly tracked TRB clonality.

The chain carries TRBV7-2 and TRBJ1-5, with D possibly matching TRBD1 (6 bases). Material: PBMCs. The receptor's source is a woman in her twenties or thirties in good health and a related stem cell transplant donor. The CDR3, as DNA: TGTGCCAGCAGCTTAGAGGGGCAGGGGTACCAGCCCCAGCATTTT. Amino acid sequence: CASSLEGQGYQPQHF.